These T cell receptor beta chains were read from a single sample in a study of blood T cell repertoires in COVID-19. Clones were read by immunoSEQ multiplex PCR, and TCRdb kept only the in-frame ones, dropping some. The repertoire holds around 200,000 clones, 80% to 90% seen once, with more than 14% in the top ten. Sequencing was performed on peripheral blood. The receptor set was obtained from a woman aged 70 to 79 with COVID-19, enrolled during active disease. Each CDR3 is given with its conserved first and last residue. D genes are given only for firm matches. Clone sizes are given selectively: once, few, many, or a class where the clone is expanded.

clone_size	j_call	v_call	d_call	cdr3_aa	cdr3_nt
once	TRBJ1-1	TRBV5-4	-	CASSLATGIGNTEAFF	TGTGCCAGCAGCTTGGCCACAGGGATTGGGAACACTGAAGCTTTCTTT
-	TRBJ2-5	TRBV25-1	-	CASSELETQYF	TGTGCCAGCAGTGAACTCGAGACCCAGTACTTC
-	TRBJ1-1	TRBV5-4	-	CASSLVGAGVRGNTEAFF	TGTGCCAGCAGCCTGGTGGGGGCAGGTGTAAGGGGGAACACTGAAGCTTTCTTT
-	TRBJ1-4	TRBV28	-	CASSSRTVPNEKLFF	TGTGCCAGCAGTTCCAGGACAGTACCAAATGAAAAACTGTTTTTT
-	TRBJ1-1	TRBV5-1	-	CASSLAGNTEAFF	TGCGCCAGCAGCTTGGCGGGGAACACTGAAGCTTTCTTT
-	TRBJ2-2	TRBV19	TRBD1	CACGQGEGWTTGELFF	TGTGCCTGCGGACAGGGAGAGGGGTGGACCACCGGGGAGCTGTTTTTT
-	TRBJ1-1	TRBV14	-	CASSDPGRLNTEAFF	TGTGCCAGCAGCGATCCGGGTCGGCTGAACACTGAAGCTTTCTTT
-	TRBJ1-3	TRBV10-1	-	CASSEDPAGNTIYF	TGCGCCAGCAGTGAGGATCCAGCTGGAAACACCATATATTTT
-	TRBJ1-5	TRBV7-9	-	CASSFRGSNEGLHF	TGTGCCAGCAGCTTCAGGGGCTCGAACGAGGGGCTTCATTTT
-	TRBJ1-1	TRBV28	-	CASSLQQGRGAFF	TGTGCCAGCAGTCTCCAACAGGGAAGGGGAGCTTTCTTT
-	TRBJ2-3	TRBV28	-	CASSFLQVTDTQYF	TGTGCCAGCAGTTTTTTACAGGTTACAGATACGCAGTATTTT
medium-sized	TRBJ2-3	TRBV5-1	TRBD2	CASGGLAEDTQYF	TGCGCCAGCGGGGGACTAGCGGAGGATACGCAGTATTTT
-	TRBJ1-1	TRBV3-1/TRBV3-2	-	CASSQSAEAFF	TGTGCCAGCAGCCAGAGTGCTGAAGCTTTCTTT
-	TRBJ2-7	TRBV28	-	CASSFRRGEQYF	TGTGCCAGCAGTTTCCGGAGGGGCGAGCAGTACTTC
-	TRBJ2-1	TRBV25-1	-	CASRATTHPHNEQFF	TGTGCCAGCAGAGCAACCACCCATCCCCATAATGAGCAGTTCTTC
-	TRBJ2-5	TRBV28	-	CASSNGNWETQYF	TGTGCCAGCAGTAACGGGAATTGGGAGACCCAGTACTTC
-	TRBJ1-4	TRBV19	-	CASSIAFGEKLFF	TGTGCCAGTAGTATAGCCTTCGGGGAAAAACTGTTTTTT
-	TRBJ2-7	TRBV14	TRBD1	CASSQVTGGHEQYF	TGTGCCAGCAGCCAAGTCACAGGGGGGCACGAGCAGTACTTC
-	TRBJ1-4	TRBV14	TRBD1	CASSQVKGTAGQKLFF	TGTGCCAGCAGCCAAGTCAAAGGGACAGCGGGTCAAAAACTGTTTTTT
-	TRBJ1-1	TRBV7-3	-	CASSFAGDTEAFF	TGTGCCAGCAGCTTCGCGGGGGACACTGAAGCTTTCTTT
-	TRBJ2-2	TRBV5-1	-	CASSLNTRAGNTGELFF	TGCGCCAGCAGCTTGAATACCAGGGCGGGAAACACCGGGGAGCTGTTTTTT
-	TRBJ1-2	TRBV11-2	TRBD1	CASSPGQLYGYTF	TGTGCCAGCAGCCCGGGACAGCTCTATGGCTACACCTTC
-	TRBJ2-1	TRBV6-6	-	CASSPLGSSYNEQFF	TGTGCCAGCAGTCCCCTAGGGAGCTCCTACAATGAGCAGTTCTTC